This T cell receptor (beta chain) was identified during a study of PD-1 and CTLA-4 blockade in melanoma. Clones were sequenced by immunoSEQ multiplex PCR, and TCRdb holds only the in-frame ones, with some missing. The repertoire consists of tens of thousands of clones, with approximately 88% occurring once and the leading ten covering approximately 7.8%. Sequences were derived from CD8+ T cells from peripheral blood, sampled before anti-PD-1 treatment. The clonotype originates from a human donor with melanoma.

The CDR3 bases are TGTGCCAGCAGTTTCGAACTGATCCCGGGGGAGCTGTTTTTT. As protein: CASSFELIPGELFF. The chain recombines TRBV27 with TRBJ2-2, with unresolved D. Germline assignment: CDR1 MNHEY and CDR2 SMNVEV (reference sequence). CDR3 length: 14 amino acids. V was clipped by 3 bases and J by 8 bases, with 13 bases between them.